Each of the 17 T cell receptor beta chains below was sequenced from the same sample in a study of graft-versus-host responses after intestinal transplantation. Here immunoSEQ multiplex PCR was the method, and the copy in TCRdb shows in-frame clones only, minus some. The sample lists around 90,000 clones, over 85% occurring once. No antigen has been identified for these receptors. Material: unstimulated CD8+ T cells sorted from spleen or lymph node cells, obtained before intestinal transplant. Receptor source: a human donor who received an intestinal transplant.

This clone was counted a single time. The chain couples TRBV15 to TRBJ2-7; possibly TRBD2 for D (6 bases). Germline loops: CDR1 LNHNV, CDR2 YYDKDF (reference sequence). This CDR3 has 16 amino acids. With 1 base removed from V and 4 bases from J, the gap between germline ends came to 17 bases. The CDR3 spells CATSRATTSPPYEQYF. Here the CDR3 DNA reads TGTGCCACCAGCAGAGCCACGACTAGTCCGCCGTACGAGCAGTACTTC.

V and J are TRBV9 and TRBJ1-1; tentative D call: TRBD1 (6 bases). The germline gives CDR1 SGDLS, CDR2 YYNGEE. The CDR3 is 15 residues long. Trimming cost V 0 bases and J 3 bases, with 12 bases left between them. The CDR3 protein is CASSVVGAEDTEAFF. As DNA, the CDR3 is TGTGCCAGCAGCGTAGTGGGGGCTGAGGACACTGAAGCTTTCTTT.

The V and J genes are TRBV19 and TRBJ2-1; 7 bases are shared with TRBD2. The CDR3 sequence is 13 residues long. In germline, CDR1 is LNHDA, CDR2 SQIVND (reference sequence). V dropped 7 bases and J dropped 6; count of bases not matched to a gene: 6. The CDR3 reads CASTYGGTNEQFF. The CDR3, as DNA: TGTGCCAGTACGTACGGGGGGACCAATGAGCAGTTCTTC.

In its sample, this clone was seen a few times. This rearrangement joins TRBV7-6 to TRBJ1-1; 9 nucleotides agree with TRBD1. V lost 3 bases, J lost 3 bases, and 5 bases stayed unmatched. Germline loops: CDR1 SGHVS, CDR2 FNYEAQ. The CDR3 runs to 15 residues. CDR3 sequence reads: CASSFVRQGDTEAFF. CDR3 nucleotides: TGTGCCAGCAGCTTCGTCCGACAGGGGGACACTGAAGCTTTCTTT.

The chain combines TRBV7-9 with TRBJ2-5; D not resolved. Trimming cost V 3 bases and J 5 bases, with 4 bases left between them. Per germline, CDR1 SEHNR and CDR2 FQNEAQ (reference sequence). The CDR3 loop spans 11 amino acids. The CDR3 sequence is CASSFSETQYF. CDR3 nucleotides: TGTGCCAGCAGCTTTTCGGAGACCCAGTACTTC.

The chain combines TRBV5-5 with TRBJ2-1, with 8 bases lining up with TRBD2. CDR3 length: 15 amino acids. Per the germline V gene, CDR1 is SGHKS and CDR2 is YYEKEE (reference sequence). V trimming: 6 bases; J trimming: 3 bases; junction bases outside the gene matches: 8. DNA of the CDR3: TGTGCCAGCATTGTCGGGACTAGTCTCTACAATGAGCAGTTCTTC. It translates to CASIVGTSLYNEQFF.

This clone was seen a handful of times. The rearrangement joins TRBV5-5 to TRBJ1-1; D gene ambiguous. Trimming left V 6 bases short and J 5 bases short, with 14 bases between. The length of the CDR3 is 13 residues. Germline V gene sequence: CDR1 SGHKS, CDR2 YYEKEE (reference sequence). CDR3 protein: CASTQVPKTEAFF. In nucleotides, the CDR3 is TGTGCCAGCACCCAGGTCCCGAAGACTGAAGCTTTCTTT.

V and J are TRBV27 and TRBJ1-1; a possible D gene is TRBD1 (6 bases). Trimming stripped 8 bases from V and 1 base from J, with 8 bases between. The CDR3 sequence is 12 residues long. The germline CDR1 and CDR2 sequences are MNHEY and SMNVEV (reference sequence). In DNA form, the CDR3 reads TGTGCCAGCCAGACAGGGAACACTGAAGCTTTCTTT. Amino acid sequence: CASQTGNTEAFF.

V usage is TRBV7-8 and J usage is TRBJ2-2; 12 bases are a match to TRBD2. Germline V gives CDR1 SGHVS, CDR2 FQNEAQ. This CDR3 spans 20 amino acids. The V gene end was trimmed by 5 bases and the J gene end by 4 bases; junction bases not matched to a gene: 17. For the CDR3, the DNA is TGTGCCAGCAGCACACCGGCTGGTCTAGCGGGGGGGTCGGCCACCGGGGAGCTGTTTTTT. Translated: CASSTPAGLAGGSATGELFF.

This chain links TRBV9 with TRBJ2-3, with TRBD2 matching 11 bases. Per germline, CDR1 SGDLS and CDR2 YYNGEE. The CDR3 has 16 amino acids. V was clipped by 4 bases and J by 3 bases; unmatched bases: 7. CDR3 protein: CASSPTGTSGTDTQYF. The CDR3 nucleotides are TGTGCCAGCAGCCCCACCGGGACTAGCGGAACAGATACGCAGTATTTT.

The rearrangement links TRBV7-9 to TRBJ2-3; 10 nucleotides agree with TRBD2. The junction had 7 bases not matched to a gene; V was cut back by 5 bases and J by 5 bases. The CDR3 has 15 amino acids. Looked up from germline, CDR1 is SEHNR and CDR2 is FQNEAQ (reference sequence). The CDR3 coding sequence is TGTGCCAGCAGCGGAGCGGGGGGGCCTGGAGATACGCAGTATTTT. This gives the protein CASSGAGGPGDTQYF.

This clone occurred once. This sequence joins TRBV5-6 and TRBJ2-7; weak D call: TRBD2 (6 bases). With 0 bases removed from V and 5 bases from J, the gap between germline ends came to 12 bases. Germline V gives CDR1 SGHDT, CDR2 YYEEEE. The CDR3 has 14 residues. In DNA, the CDR3 is TGTGCCAGCAGCTTGGTGGCGGGGCCCGACGAGCAGTACTTC. Protein sequence: CASSLVAGPDEQYF.

The V and J genes are TRBV5-6 and TRBJ2-7; a weak D match, TRBD2 (5 bases). Trimming removed 0 bases from V and 0 bases from J, with 7 bases in between. There are 14 residues in the CDR3. Germline CDR1 SGHDT, CDR2 YYEEEE. CDR3 residues: CASSLAGSSYEQYF. CDR3 nucleotides: TGTGCCAGCAGCTTGGCGGGAAGCTCCTACGAGCAGTACTTC.

This clone came up once. V is TRBV11-2 and J is TRBJ2-7; the D gene is possibly TRBD1 (6 bases). This CDR3 is built from 14 residues. Trimming cost V 5 bases and J 4 bases, with 15 bases left between them. CDR1 is SGHAT, CDR2 FQNNGV, per germline. Here the CDR3 DNA reads TGTGCCAGCAGCGTAGCCCAGGGGTTTTACGAGCAGTACTTC. This codes for CASSVAQGFYEQYF.

This chain uses TRBV4-3 with TRBJ2-3, with D perhaps TRBD2 (6 bases). The CDR3 spans 15 residues. Trimming cost V 0 bases and J 4 bases, with 11 bases left between them. Germline loops: CDR1 LGHNA, CDR2 YSLEER. CDR3 DNA: TGCGCCAGCAGCCAAGATAGGTGGGGGGCAGATACGCAGTATTTT. It translates to CASSQDRWGADTQYF.

The J gene is TRBJ2-7, the V gene TRBV7-3, with TRBD1 identical over 10 bases. The CDR3 runs 14 residues. Losses at the gene ends were 5 bases for V and 3 bases for J; bases not matched to a gene: 4. CDR1 and CDR2 from the germline V gene are SGHTA and FQGTGA. CDR3 sequence reads: CASSPTGGSYEQYF. CDR3 nucleotides: TGTGCCAGCAGCCCGACAGGGGGCAGCTACGAGCAGTACTTC.

This chain uses TRBV28 with TRBJ2-2; D is uncertain. Trimming shortened V by 4 bases and J by 6 bases, and 9 bases separated the two germline ends. This CDR3 spans 13 amino acids. Germline V lookup: CDR1 MDHEN, CDR2 SYDVKM. The CDR3 sequence is CASSSLLSGELFF. DNA of the CDR3: TGTGCCAGCAGTTCCCTTCTCTCCGGGGAGCTGTTTTTT.